This T cell receptor (beta chain) was captured by sequencing in a study of T cell repertoires in cytomegalovirus infection. TCRdb re-derived calls from the reads in MiXCR, one entry per CDR3 protein. The sample includes about 350,000 distinct CDR3 sequences, roughly 34% of them seen just once. A few counts support this clonotype. Its antigen remains unknown. There are 13 residues in the CDR3. V was cut by 1 base and J by 8 bases, with 8 bases left in between. Per germline, CDR1 SGHTA and CDR2 FQGTGA. Sequencing used cultured PBMCs, obtained from culture after CMV antigen stimulation. The TCR was taken from a human donor in good health (CMV status not recorded). Some clones in this sample may be carry-over from other donors' samples. The chain is built from TRBV7-3 and TRBJ2-2; D is unresolved. CDR3 amino acids: CASSLIAQGELFF. The CDR3 bases are TGTGCCAGCAGCTTAATAGCCCAAGGGGAGCTGTTTTTT.